This entry describes one T cell receptor beta chain. These data originate in a study of early T cells in non-severe SARS-CoV-2 infection. TCRdb reprocessed the 5' RACE reads via MiXCR and lists one record per CDR3 protein. The sample holds roughly 66,000 distinct CDR3 sequences, roughly 10% seen once. J lost 2 bases, V lost 0 bases, and 4 bases had no gene match. The CDR3 loop spans 15 amino acids. Germline CDR1 reads MDHEN; CDR2 reads SYDVKM. Sequenced input: whole blood. The TCR originated in an adult who was a healthcare worker with PCR-confirmed SARS-CoV-2 infection or an uninfected control (not recorded which). This chain connects TRBV28 to TRBJ2-7; 7 bases align to TRBD1. The CDR3 DNA is TGTGCCAGCAGTTTATGGGGACAGATCCCCTACGAGCAGTACTTC. Its protein product is CASSLWGQIPYEQYF.